A single sample is the source of the 9 T cell receptor beta chains below, sequenced in a study of shared clonotypes between healthy human individuals. Sequencing used immunoSEQ multiplex PCR; TCRdb keeps in-frame clones, though not all of them. The table includes some 2,500,000 clones, less than 95% detected once. The source material was naive CD4+ T cells from PBMCs. Subset specified: CD45RA+ positively selected. Source of these receptors: a man in his late teens or twenties in good health. Some clones in this sample may be carry-over from other donors' samples.

The chain combines TRBV29-1 with TRBJ2-7; D perhaps matches TRBD2 (5 bases). This CDR3 spans 10 amino acids. Germline CDR1 reads SQVTM; CDR2 reads ANQGSEA. V lost 5 bases and J lost 3, with 5 bases in between. Here the CDR3 DNA reads TGCAGCGTTCGGGACTACGAGCAGTACTTC. This translates into CSVRDYEQYF.

The V call is TRBV6-1, the J call TRBJ2-6; 7 positions match TRBD1. Per the germline V gene, CDR1 is MNHNS and CDR2 is SASEGT. The CDR3 length is 16 residues. V lost 2 bases and J lost 4; bases outside the gene matches: 5. The CDR3 region is CASSELGGPGANVLTF. The CDR3 bases are TGTGCCAGCAGTGAATTAGGGGGCCCAGGGGCCAACGTCCTGACTTTC.

The gene calls are TRBV28 and TRBJ2-1; perhaps D is TRBD1 or TRBD2 (5 bases each). With 3 bases removed from V and 9 bases from J, the gap between germline ends came to 15 bases. CDR1 and CDR2 from the germline V gene are MDHEN and SYDVKM. This CDR3 has 14 residues. The CDR3: CASSLSHAGGEQFF. The CDR3 bases are TGTGCCAGCAGTTTGTCCCACGCTGGGGGTGAGCAGTTCTTC.

This clone was recorded once. The chain links TRBV18 to TRBJ1-2; D is uncertain. Germline CDR1 is KGHSH and CDR2 is LQKENI. The CDR3 loop spans 13 amino acids. V was clipped by 6 bases and J by 13 bases, with 21 bases between them. The CDR3 protein is CASSPNQPAQPTF. In nucleotides, the CDR3 is TGTGCCAGCTCTCCAAACCAACCCGCACAGCCCACCTTC.

The J gene is TRBJ2-2, the V gene TRBV10-1; D gene unclear. Trimming left V 6 bases short and J 4 bases short, with 12 bases between. This CDR3 spans 14 amino acids. Germline CDR1 and CDR2: WNHNN and SYGVQD (reference sequence). This chain's CDR3 is CASSLNRLTGELFF. CDR3 sequence (DNA): TGCGCCAGCAGCTTAAACCGGCTCACCGGGGAGCTGTTTTTT.

V and J are TRBV6-5 and TRBJ1-4, with a weak D call TRBD1 (6 bases). Germline CDR1 MNHEY, CDR2 SVGAGI. The CDR3 consists of 14 residues. The V gene lost 5 bases and the J gene lost 5 bases, with 12 bases spanning the gap. CDR3 loop: CASSQQGVNEKLFF. CDR3 coding DNA: TGTGCCAGCAGTCAACAGGGTGTCAATGAAAAACTGTTTTTT.

The gene calls are TRBV9 and TRBJ2-3, with D maybe TRBD2 (5 bases). This CDR3 has 14 residues. CDR1 and CDR2 from the germline V gene are SGDLS and YYNGEE. Trimming stripped 1 base from V and 2 bases from J, with 8 bases between. The CDR3, as DNA: TGTGCCAGCAGCGTAAGCGGATACACAGATACGCAGTATTTT. It specifies CASSVSGYTDTQYF.

This chain uses TRBV29-1 with TRBJ2-7, with D maybe TRBD1 (7 bases). In germline, CDR1 is SQVTM, CDR2 ANQGSEA. Trimming removed 7 bases from V and 7 bases from J, with 29 bases in between. The CDR3 spans 16 residues. CDR3 residues: CSAGGATGQLAGEQYF. CDR3 bases: TGCAGCGCAGGAGGGGCTACGGGACAGCTGGCCGGAGAGCAGTACTTC.

The chain joins TRBV5-1 to TRBJ2-7; 16 bases agree with TRBD2. Germline V CDR1 and CDR2: SGHRS, YFSETQ. The CDR3 is made up of 17 amino acids. V trimming: 7 bases; J trimming: 4 bases; junction bases outside the gene matches: 11. The CDR3: CASGAGLAGGPVYEQYF. The CDR3 region has the DNA TGCGCCAGCGGAGCGGGACTAGCGGGAGGGCCTGTTTACGAGCAGTACTTC.